This TCR beta chain appears in the sequencing data of a study of vaccination effects on CD4 cells after COVID-19. Trimming removed 2 bases from V and 5 bases from J, with 19 bases in between. The CDR3 length is 17 residues. Germline CDR1 and CDR2: MGHRA and YSYEKL. As regards this clone: The antigen is unknown.

Subsequent to a culture period of under twelve days, CD4+ T cells were isolated. Everyone in the study got two shots of either the BNT162b2 or mRNA-1273 vaccine. Sequencing used immunoSEQ multiplex PCR; TCRdb keeps in-frame clones, though not all of them. The sample lists about 57,000 clones, just under 80% seen once, with around 4% in the top ten. This material consisted of CD4+ T cells from PBMCs cultured without peptide, taken after COVID-19 vaccination. This clonotype originated in a human donor who received a COVID-19 vaccine. V and J are TRBV4-1 and TRBJ1-5; TRBD1 might be the D (5 bases). The CDR3 spells CASSQLLGRVKDQPQHF. The CDR3 DNA reads TGCGCCAGCAGCCAACTTCTGGGCAGGGTAAAAGATCAGCCCCAGCATTTT.